This T cell receptor beta chain stems from a study of long-term antiretroviral therapy in people with HIV. Findings and limits, study-wide: Adherence to ART, viral resistance and therapy changes lacked any data.

Participants who had HIV were, without exception, treated in the United States. immunoSEQ v3.0 was run at survey level. The data were produced by immunoSEQ multiplex PCR, yet TCRdb's version contains in-frame clones alone and is incomplete. The data hold some 28,000 clones, with roughly 90% observed a single time. Turning to this clone: Antigen specificity is unknown.

Germline V gene lookup returns CDR1 LNHDA and CDR2 SQIVND (reference sequence). The V gene end was trimmed by 3 bases and the J gene end by 7 bases; junction bases not matched to a gene: 8. CDR3 size: 16 residues. The V and J genes are TRBV19 and TRBJ2-1, with 11 bases matching TRBD2. The origin of this receptor is a woman aged 18-29 years with HIV. The sequencing here drew on unsorted PBMCs, taken 0.5 years after starting antiretroviral therapy. DNA of the CDR3: TGTGCCAGTAGTATTACCCCTAGCGGGAGGTGGAATGAGCAGTTCTTC. Translation: CASSITPSGRWNEQFF.